The 3 T cell receptor beta chains given below trace back to one sample, sequenced in a study of cytomegalovirus exposure and HLA in healthy donors. 60 Vbeta and 13 Jbeta primers were used in PCR. Sequenced by immunoSEQ multiplex PCR; TCRdb stores in-frame clones only, minus some. The table includes fewer than 130,000 clones, roughly 71% detected once. Sequenced input: PBMCs. Receptors originate from a man aged 40-49 years in good health and CMV-seropositive.

The chain is built from TRBV11-2 and TRBJ2-1; 10 nucleotides align to TRBD1. Germline trimming cut 2 bases from V and 7 bases from J; bases unmatched to any gene: 11. The CDR3 is made up of 17 amino acids. Germline V gene sequence: CDR1 SGHAT, CDR2 FQNNGV. The CDR3 nucleotides read TGTGCCAGCAGCTTATCTGTCCGGGACAGGGGTAGGAATGAGCAGTTCTTC. Translating gives CASSLSVRDRGRNEQFF.

The V and J genes are TRBV10-3 and TRBJ1-3; perhaps TRBD1 as D (5 bases). V shed 8 bases and J shed 2 bases, with 13 bases lying between them. This CDR3 is 14 amino acids long. Germline CDR1 reads ENHRY; CDR2 reads SYGVKD. CDR3 residues: CAILNGTAGNTIYF. DNA of the CDR3: TGTGCCATCCTCAACGGGACTGCTGGAAACACCATATATTTT.

CDR3 nucleotides: TGTGCCAGCACCCCCCTTCCGGGGACAAGGGCTCAGCCCCAGCATTTT. Translated: CASTPLPGTRAQPQHF. The V gene is TRBV6-6, the J gene TRBJ1-5, with a possible D match to TRBD1 (6 bases). V lost 7 bases to trimming and J lost 6 bases, with 22 bases between them. The CDR3 loop spans 16 amino acids. The germline CDR1 and CDR2 sequences are MNHNY and SVGAGI (reference sequence).